Presented here are 5 T cell receptor beta chains from one specimen sequenced in a study of PD-1 blockade in classical Hodgkin lymphoma. The repertoire was sequenced with immunoSEQ multiplex PCR; TCRdb's copy has only in-frame clones and lacks some. The sample includes about 98,000 clones, 80% to 95% of them seen just once. There was relapse after autologous stem cell transplantation in every patient, and there was variation in brentuximab vedotin exposure. Sequencing was performed on peripheral blood mononuclear cells (PBMCs), taken at baseline. The receptors shown here come from a human donor with classical Hodgkin lymphoma.

The chain uses TRBV4-2 and TRBJ1-2; unclear D gene. Looked up from germline, CDR1 is LGHNA and CDR2 is YNFKEQ. This CDR3 contains 14 residues. V lost 4 bases, J lost 1 base, and 10 bases lay in between. CDR3 sequence (DNA): TGTGCCAGCAGCCGCGGTCCCGTTAACTATGGCTACACCTTC. Amino acid sequence: CASSRGPVNYGYTF.

This clone has just one count. The chain links TRBV15 to TRBJ2-5; 8 bases are a match to TRBD1. This CDR3 spans 15 amino acids. After removal of 2 bases from V and 3 bases from J, the junction contained 5 bases not matched to a gene. Germline-derived CDR1 and CDR2 are LNHNV and YYDKDF (reference sequence). CDR3 amino acids: CATSRIDRGEETQYF. The CDR3, as DNA: TGTGCCACCAGCAGAATCGACAGGGGCGAAGAGACCCAGTACTTC.

The gene calls are TRBV7-6 and TRBJ2-1, with 7 bases identical to TRBD1. Germline assignment: CDR1 SGHVS and CDR2 FNYEAQ. The CDR3 is made up of 14 amino acids. J lost 3 bases, V lost 3 bases, and 2 bases had no gene match. The CDR3: CASSFRQGYNEQFF. The DNA for the CDR3 is TGTGCCAGCAGCTTTCGACAGGGCTACAATGAGCAGTTCTTC.

The chain combines TRBV10-1 with TRBJ1-1; possibly TRBD1 for D (5 bases). Germline V gives CDR1 WNHNN, CDR2 SYGVQD (reference sequence). V shed 6 bases and J shed 1 base, with 9 bases lying between them. CDR3 size: 13 residues. The CDR3 DNA is TGCGCCAGCAGCCCGGGGGGGAACACTGAAGCTTTCTTT. Residues: CASSPGGNTEAFF.

The rearrangement links TRBV19 to TRBJ2-7, with 8 bases aligning to TRBD1. Germline values: CDR1 LNHDA, CDR2 SQIVND (reference sequence). CDR3 size: 11 residues. The junction had 3 bases not matched to a gene; V was cut back by 5 bases and J by 9 bases. Written as DNA, the CDR3 is TGTGCCAGTAGTCCAGGGGGCTTGCAGTACTTC. Translated: CASSPGGLQYF.